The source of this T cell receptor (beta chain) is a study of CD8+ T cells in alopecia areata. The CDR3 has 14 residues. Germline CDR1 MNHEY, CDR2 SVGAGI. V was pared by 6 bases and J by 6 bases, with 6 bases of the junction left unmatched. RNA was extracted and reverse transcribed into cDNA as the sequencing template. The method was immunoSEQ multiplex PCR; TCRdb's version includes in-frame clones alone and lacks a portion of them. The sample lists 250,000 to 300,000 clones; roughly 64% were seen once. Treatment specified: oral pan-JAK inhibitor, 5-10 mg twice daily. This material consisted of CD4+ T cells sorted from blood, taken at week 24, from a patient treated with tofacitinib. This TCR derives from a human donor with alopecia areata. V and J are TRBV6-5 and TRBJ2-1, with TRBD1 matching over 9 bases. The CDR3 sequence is CASRGDRDSNEQFF. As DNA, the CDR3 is TGTGCCAGCAGGGGGGACAGGGACTCCAATGAGCAGTTCTTC.